A selection of T cell receptor beta chains follows, all from one sample in a study of neoadjuvant nivolumab and ipilimumab in lung cancer. Sequencing was performed with immunoSEQ multiplex PCR; in TCRdb, only in-frame clones are kept and a portion is missing. The sample lists fewer than 4,500 clones, roughly 76% occurring once. The source was adjacent normal lung tissue, collected after neoadjuvant nivolumab, alone or with ipilimumab, at or shortly before surgery. The receptors were sampled from an adult with non-small cell lung cancer. Each CDR3 is given with its conserved first and last residue. The D gene is left open where the match is weak. Some rows have no size entry. The others give once, few or many, or a class for an expanded clone.

d_call: -; j_call: TRBJ2-7; v_call: TRBV28; clone_size: -; cdr3_nt: TGTGCCAGCAGTTTAGATGGTAGTCGCTCCTACGAGCAGTACTTC; cdr3_aa: CASSLDGSRSYEQYF
d_call: TRBD2; j_call: TRBJ2-3; v_call: TRBV4-2; clone_size: -; cdr3_nt: TGTGCCAGCAGCCAAGGACTAGCGGGGTCTAGCACAGATACGCAGTATTTT; cdr3_aa: CASSQGLAGSSTDTQYF
d_call: -; j_call: TRBJ1-3; v_call: TRBV18; clone_size: -; cdr3_nt: TGTGCCAGCTCATCTACAGGTGCTGGAAACACCATATATTTT; cdr3_aa: CASSSTGAGNTIYF
d_call: TRBD1; j_call: TRBJ1-6; v_call: TRBV7-2; clone_size: -; cdr3_nt: TGTGCCAGCAGAGGACAGGACCTACCCCTCCACTTT; cdr3_aa: CASRGQDLPLHF
d_call: TRBD2; j_call: TRBJ2-3; v_call: TRBV5-8; clone_size: -; cdr3_nt: TGTGCCAGCAGCTTGACTAGCGGGGAACTGGGCACAGATACGCAGTATTTT; cdr3_aa: CASSLTSGELGTDTQYF
d_call: -; j_call: TRBJ2-5; v_call: TRBV27; clone_size: few; cdr3_nt: TGTGCCAGCAGTACCACGAAAGGGAATCAAGAGACCCAGTACTTC; cdr3_aa: CASSTTKGNQETQYF
d_call: -; j_call: TRBJ2-3; v_call: TRBV6-5; clone_size: -; cdr3_nt: TGTGCCAGCAGTTATGGAACAGACAGCGGAACGCAGTATTTT; cdr3_aa: CASSYGTDSGTQYF
d_call: TRBD1; j_call: TRBJ1-2; v_call: TRBV5-5; clone_size: -; cdr3_nt: TGTGCCAGCAGCTTGGCCCTGACAGGGGCCTATGGCTACACCTTC; cdr3_aa: CASSLALTGAYGYTF
d_call: -; j_call: TRBJ1-5; v_call: TRBV7-2; clone_size: -; cdr3_nt: TGTGCCAGCAGCCCTAGGCAGAGTCTGCCCCAGCATTTT; cdr3_aa: CASSPRQSLPQHF
d_call: TRBD2; j_call: TRBJ2-2; v_call: TRBV4-3; clone_size: -; cdr3_nt: TGCGCCAGCAGCCAAGATGGGGCGGGGGGTGTCACCGGGGAGCTGTTTTTT; cdr3_aa: CASSQDGAGGVTGELFF
d_call: TRBD1; j_call: TRBJ1-1; v_call: TRBV4-1; clone_size: -; cdr3_nt: TGCGCCAGCAGCCTGGGACTGGGACAGGGAAAAATTGAAGCTTTCTTT; cdr3_aa: CASSLGLGQGKIEAFF
d_call: TRBD1; j_call: TRBJ2-1; v_call: TRBV19; clone_size: -; cdr3_nt: TGTGCCAGTAGTATAATTCGAGGACAGGGTAACAATGAGCAGTTCTTC; cdr3_aa: CASSIIRGQGNNEQFF
d_call: TRBD1; j_call: TRBJ2-7; v_call: TRBV5-1; clone_size: -; cdr3_nt: TGCGCCAGCAGCTCGAGACAGGGGAACGAGCAGTACTTC; cdr3_aa: CASSSRQGNEQYF
d_call: TRBD2; j_call: TRBJ2-5; v_call: TRBV4-1; clone_size: -; cdr3_nt: TGCGCCAGCAGCCACGATCCTAGCGGGGAGGAGGAGACCCAGTACTTC; cdr3_aa: CASSHDPSGEEETQYF
d_call: -; j_call: TRBJ2-3; v_call: TRBV19; clone_size: few; cdr3_nt: TGTGCCAGTAGTACCGGGGCTAGTGGGGCAGATACGCAGTATTTT; cdr3_aa: CASSTGASGADTQYF
d_call: -; j_call: TRBJ1-2; v_call: TRBV5-5; clone_size: -; cdr3_nt: TGTGCCAGCACGAACTCTCCCTTCCGGGACAAAGAAGGCTACACCTTC; cdr3_aa: CASTNSPFRDKEGYTF
d_call: TRBD2; j_call: TRBJ2-1; v_call: TRBV5-4; clone_size: -; cdr3_nt: TGTGCCAGCACCTCCGGTGTAGCGGGGGGGTATGAGCAGTTCTTC; cdr3_aa: CASTSGVAGGYEQFF
d_call: -; j_call: TRBJ2-2; v_call: TRBV5-1; clone_size: -; cdr3_nt: TGCGCCAGCAGCTTGGATCGGGGGGCTAACACCGGGGAGCTGTTTTTT; cdr3_aa: CASSLDRGANTGELFF
d_call: -; j_call: TRBJ2-1; v_call: TRBV2; clone_size: -; cdr3_nt: TGTGCCAGCGGGACCTACAATGAGCAGTTCTTC; cdr3_aa: CASGTYNEQFF
d_call: TRBD2; j_call: TRBJ2-3; v_call: TRBV14; clone_size: -; cdr3_nt: TGTGCCAGCAGCCAAGACAGAGGGAGGGGCACAGATACGCAGTATTTT; cdr3_aa: CASSQDRGRGTDTQYF
d_call: TRBD1; j_call: TRBJ2-3; v_call: TRBV14; clone_size: -; cdr3_nt: TGTGCCAGCAGCCAAGGGACAGGGGGTAACACAGATACGCAGTATTTT; cdr3_aa: CASSQGTGGNTDTQYF
d_call: -; j_call: TRBJ2-1; v_call: TRBV12-1; clone_size: -; cdr3_nt: TGTGCCAGCAGCTTCGACGGGGGGCCCAAGGATGAGCAGTTCTTC; cdr3_aa: CASSFDGGPKDEQFF
d_call: -; j_call: TRBJ2-5; v_call: TRBV7-8; clone_size: -; cdr3_nt: TGTGCCAGCAGCTTAGGACACCAAGAGACCCAGTACTTC; cdr3_aa: CASSLGHQETQYF
d_call: -; j_call: TRBJ1-6; v_call: TRBV5-6; clone_size: -; cdr3_nt: TGTGCCAGCAGCCCAAGGGACCAGGTGCGCTCCTATAATTCACCCCTCCACTTT; cdr3_aa: CASSPRDQVRSYNSPLHF